The 19 T cell receptor beta chains given below trace back to one sample, sequenced in a study of cytomegalovirus exposure and HLA in healthy donors. Profiled with immunoSEQ multiplex PCR; TCRdb holds only in-frame clones, not every one. This sample has some 110,000 clones, with about 83% found just once. The sequenced material came from PBMCs. The receptors stem from a man between 18 and 35 years old in good health and CMV-seronegative.

This clone was counted once. This chain connects TRBV4-1 to TRBJ2-5; TRBD2 agrees at 12 bases. V shed 0 bases and J 3 bases; nucleotides not matched to a gene: 2. Germline V gene data show CDR1 as MGHRA and CDR2 as YSYEKL. The CDR3 covers 16 residues. The CDR3 nucleotides read TGCGCCAGCAGCCAAGATTCTAGCGGGAGGGAAGAGACCCAGTACTTC. It specifies CASSQDSSGREETQYF.

The chain combines TRBV11-3 with TRBJ1-4; 7 bases line up with TRBD1. V gave up 4 bases and J gave up 4 bases; unmatched junction bases: 6. This CDR3 region has 15 residues. Germline CDR1 is SGHNT and CDR2 is YENEEA. The CDR3 spells CASSYLGQNNEKLFF. CDR3 sequence (DNA): TGTGCCAGCAGCTACTTGGGACAGAATAATGAAAAACTGTTTTTT.

This chain uses TRBV19 with TRBJ1-2; TRBD1 agrees at 7 bases. Trimming at V came to 5 bases and at J to 4 bases, leaving 4 bases not matched to a gene. This CDR3 contains 13 residues. Per the germline V gene, CDR1 is LNHDA and CDR2 is SQIVND (reference sequence). CDR3 sequence reads: CASSRTGLYGYTF. Here the CDR3 DNA reads TGTGCCAGTAGTCGGACAGGCCTCTATGGCTACACCTTC. The full variable domain, rest sourced from reference TRBV19 and TRBJ1-2, is DGGITQSPKYLFRKEGQNVTLSCEQNLNHDAMYWYRQDPGQGLRLIYYSQIVNDFQKGDIAEGYSVSREKKESFPLTVTSAQKNPTAFYLCASSRTGLYGYTFGSGTRLTVV.

The table lists this clone with a few counts. This chain joins TRBV30 and TRBJ1-6; 7 bases align to TRBD1. The V gene's germline CDR1 is GTSNPN and CDR2 SVGIG (reference sequence). The CDR3 consists of 14 residues. Trimming cost V 4 bases and J 4 bases; bases outside gene matches: 4. The CDR3 DNA reads as TGTGCCTGGACCCTGACAGGGTATAATTCACCCCTCCACTTT. Translation gives CAWTLTGYNSPLHF.

The CDR3 DNA reads TGCAGCGTTGAAGGACGCGGATACGAGCAGTACTTC. The encoded protein is CSVEGRGYEQYF. This chain joins TRBV29-1 and TRBJ2-7; the D is unclear. Between the trimmed V and J ends, which lost 1 base and 4 bases, there was a span of 8 bases. The germline gives CDR1 SQVTM, CDR2 ANQGSEA. This CDR3 contains 12 residues.

Only one count was recorded for this clone. The V call is TRBV16, the J call TRBJ1-5, with D perhaps matching TRBD1 (6 bases). This CDR3 spans 13 amino acids. Germline values: CDR1 KGHSY, CDR2 FQNENV. Trimming took off 4 bases at V and 4 bases at J, with 8 bases between the two ends. For the CDR3, the DNA is TGTGCCAGCAGCCGGGACAATAATCAGCCCCAGCATTTT. It translates to CASSRDNNQPQHF.

This clone was seen just once. The chain is built from TRBV7-2 and TRBJ1-2, with a weak D call TRBD1 (5 bases). CDR1 and CDR2 from the germline V gene are SGHTA and FQGNSA. V was trimmed by 5 bases and J by 3 bases, leaving 10 bases between them. The CDR3 runs to 13 residues. The CDR3 DNA is TGTGCCAGCAGCCCGGGAGGGGACTATGGCTACACCTTC. It specifies CASSPGGDYGYTF.

The J gene is TRBJ1-1, the V gene TRBV30; no definite D call. The CDR3 extends over 11 amino acids. Germline V gives CDR1 GTSNPN, CDR2 SVGIG (reference sequence). Deletions cut 8 bases from V and 1 base from J, with 8 bases between. The CDR3 region has the DNA TGTGCCGGGGAGAGGAACACTGAAGCTTTCTTT. The encoded protein is CAGERNTEAFF.

V and J are TRBV11-2 and TRBJ2-7, with a possible D match to TRBD2 (5 bases). Looked up from germline, CDR1 is SGHAT and CDR2 is FQNNGV. Trimming removed 5 bases from V and 3 bases from J, with 14 bases in between. The CDR3 runs to 14 residues. CDR3 residues: CASSPIRGHYEQYF. Here the CDR3 DNA reads TGTGCCAGCAGCCCGATCCGAGGGCACTACGAGCAGTACTTC.

The rearrangement uses TRBV2 and TRBJ2-7; tentative D call: TRBD1 (7 bases). Germline V CDR1 and CDR2: SNHLY, FYNNEI. This CDR3 is 13 amino acids long. Trimming shortened V by 6 bases and J by 3 bases, and 12 bases separated the two germline ends. The CDR3 region is CASRRDSLYEQYF. In DNA form, the CDR3 reads TGTGCCAGCAGGCGGGACAGCCTCTACGAGCAGTACTTC.

This clone was detected only once. Since no conserved phenylalanine or tryptophan closes the CDR3, a read error is the likely cause. It is unclear where the CDR3 begins or ends on the DNA, so no DNA is shown, and the CDR3 is as TCRdb lists it. The chain carries TRBV6-5 and TRBJ1-1; the D call TRBD1 from the table was never checked on the DNA. Looked up from germline, CDR1 is MNHEY and CDR2 is SVGAGI. Including both end residues, the CDR3 is 13 amino acids long. The CDR3 reads CASSSVRDRPELL.

The rearrangement links TRBV6-5 to TRBJ1-2, with no clear D. V was cut by 6 bases and J by 2 bases, with 7 bases left in between. Germline V gene data show CDR1 as MNHEY and CDR2 as SVGAGI. This CDR3 spans 12 amino acids. The CDR3 sequence is CASSGVNYGYTF. The CDR3, as DNA: TGTGCCAGCAGCGGGGTGAACTATGGCTACACCTTC.

V and J are TRBV5-6 and TRBJ2-5; tentatively, D is TRBD2 (7 bases). Germline V gene lookup returns CDR1 SGHDT and CDR2 YYEEEE. Deletions cut 4 bases from V and 5 bases from J, with 9 bases between. CDR3 length equals 12 residues. CDR3 sequence: CASSPGGETQYF. CDR3 DNA sequence: TGTGCCAGCAGCCCGGGGGGCGAGACCCAGTACTTC.

This chain joins TRBV10-2 and TRBJ1-4, with D possibly TRBD1 on 5 matching bases. The CDR3 totals 13 residues. From germline, CDR1 is WSHSY and CDR2 SAAADI. The V gene lost 7 bases and the J gene lost 5 bases, with 11 bases spanning the gap. The CDR3, as DNA: TGCGCCAGCACGGGACTACTCAATGAAAAACTGTTTTTT. Its protein is CASTGLLNEKLFF.

V usage is TRBV5-1 and J usage is TRBJ2-5; possibly TRBD1 for D (6 bases). CDR3 size: 15 residues. Looked up from germline, CDR1 is SGHRS and CDR2 is YFSETQ. Trimming cost V 7 bases and J 2 bases, with 18 bases left between them. The CDR3 region is CASAWDTSLQETQYF. In DNA form, the CDR3 reads TGCGCCAGCGCCTGGGACACCTCCCTTCAAGAGACCCAGTACTTC. Variable domain in full (rest from reference TRBV5-1 and TRBJ2-5): KAGVTQTPRYLIKTRGQQVTLSCSPISGHRSVSWYQQTPGQGLQFLFEYFSETQRNKGNFPGRFSGRQFSNSRSEMNVSTLELGDSALYLCASAWDTSLQETQYFGPGTRLLVL.

V usage is TRBV5-1 and J usage is TRBJ1-1; D ambiguous. The CDR3 is made up of 14 amino acids. Trimming removed 5 bases from V and 1 base from J, with 12 bases in between. Germline values: CDR1 SGHRS, CDR2 YFSETQ. Written as DNA, the CDR3 is TGCGCCAGCAGTCTGTACCTAGGGAACACTGAAGCTTTCTTT. Translating it yields CASSLYLGNTEAFF.

This clone was counted between two and nine times. The chain employs TRBV5-1 and TRBJ2-7, with 9 bases lining up with TRBD2. The junction had 4 bases not matched to a gene; V was cut back by 0 bases and J by 3 bases. The length of the CDR3 is 15 residues. From germline, CDR1 is SGHRS and CDR2 YFSETQ. CDR3 DNA sequence: TGCGCCAGCAGCTTGGGTGCGGGAGGGAACTACGAGCAGTACTTC. Protein sequence: CASSLGAGGNYEQYF. The whole variable domain, filled in from reference TRBV5-1 and TRBJ2-7, reads KAGVTQTPRYLIKTRGQQVTLSCSPISGHRSVSWYQQTPGQGLQFLFEYFSETQRNKGNFPGRFSGRQFSNSRSEMNVSTLELGDSALYLCASSLGAGGNYEQYFGPGTRLTVT.

V usage is TRBV25-1 and J usage is TRBJ1-1; D call uncertain. The CDR3 sequence is 14 residues long. V gave up 7 bases and J gave up 1 base, with 13 bases separating them. Germline loops: CDR1 MGHDK, CDR2 SYGVNS. The CDR3 loop is CASISVGPNTEAFF. CDR3 nucleotide sequence: TGTGCCAGCATAAGTGTCGGTCCGAACACTGAAGCTTTCTTT. Drawing the rest from reference TRBV25-1 and TRBJ1-1, the complete variable domain is EADIYQTPRYLVIGTGKKITLECSQTMGHDKMYWYQQDPGMELHLIHYSYGVNSTEKGDLSSESTVSRIRTEHFPLTLESARPSHTSQYLCASISVGPNTEAFFGQGTRLTVV.

This rearrangement joins TRBV19 to TRBJ2-2, with 8 bases that match TRBD2. This CDR3 comprises 13 residues. Trimming removed 6 bases from V and 6 bases from J; junction bases left unmatched: 3. Germline values: CDR1 LNHDA, CDR2 SQIVND (reference sequence). The CDR3 DNA sequence: TGTGCCAGTAGCCGGGGGGGGGCCGGGGAGCTGTTTTTT. Translated, it gives CASSRGGAGELFF.